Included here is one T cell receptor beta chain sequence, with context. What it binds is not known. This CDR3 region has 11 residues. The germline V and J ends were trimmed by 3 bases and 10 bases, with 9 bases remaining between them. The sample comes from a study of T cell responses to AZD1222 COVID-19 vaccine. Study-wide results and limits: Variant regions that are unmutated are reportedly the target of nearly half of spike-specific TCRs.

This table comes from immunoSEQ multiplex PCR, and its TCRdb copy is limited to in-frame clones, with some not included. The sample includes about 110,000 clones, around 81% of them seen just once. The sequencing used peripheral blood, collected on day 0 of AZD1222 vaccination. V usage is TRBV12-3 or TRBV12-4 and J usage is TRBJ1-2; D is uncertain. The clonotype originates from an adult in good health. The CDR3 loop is CASSFAGIYTF. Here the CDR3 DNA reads TGTGCCAGCAGTTTCGCGGGGATCTACACCTTC.